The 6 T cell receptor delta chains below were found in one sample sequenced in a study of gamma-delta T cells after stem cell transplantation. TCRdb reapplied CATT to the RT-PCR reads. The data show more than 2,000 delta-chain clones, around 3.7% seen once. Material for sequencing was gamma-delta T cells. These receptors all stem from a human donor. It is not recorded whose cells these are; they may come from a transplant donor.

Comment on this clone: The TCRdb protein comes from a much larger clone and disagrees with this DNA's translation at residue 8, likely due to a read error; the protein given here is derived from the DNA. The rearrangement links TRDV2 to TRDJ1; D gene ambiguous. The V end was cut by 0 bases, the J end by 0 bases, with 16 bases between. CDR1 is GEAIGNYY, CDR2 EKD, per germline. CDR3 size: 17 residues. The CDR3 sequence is CACDTVGKRGNTDKLIF. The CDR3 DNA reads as TGTGCCTGTGACACCGTAGGAAAAAGGGGTAACACCGATAAACTCATCTTT.

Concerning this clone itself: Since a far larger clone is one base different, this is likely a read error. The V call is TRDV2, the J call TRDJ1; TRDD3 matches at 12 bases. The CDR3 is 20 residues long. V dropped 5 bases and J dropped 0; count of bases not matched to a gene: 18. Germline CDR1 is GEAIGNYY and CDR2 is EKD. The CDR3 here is CACATLRSGGYDRDTDKLIF. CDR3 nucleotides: TGTGCCTGTGCCACTCTACGGTCTGGGGGATACGATCGGGACACCGATAAACTCATCTTT.

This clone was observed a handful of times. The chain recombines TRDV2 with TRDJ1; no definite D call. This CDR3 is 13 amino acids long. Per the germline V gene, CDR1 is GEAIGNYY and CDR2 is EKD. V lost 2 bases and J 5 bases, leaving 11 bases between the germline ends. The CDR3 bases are TGTGCCTGTGACAAGCTTGGATCGGATAAACTCATCTTT. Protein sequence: CACDKLGSDKLIF.

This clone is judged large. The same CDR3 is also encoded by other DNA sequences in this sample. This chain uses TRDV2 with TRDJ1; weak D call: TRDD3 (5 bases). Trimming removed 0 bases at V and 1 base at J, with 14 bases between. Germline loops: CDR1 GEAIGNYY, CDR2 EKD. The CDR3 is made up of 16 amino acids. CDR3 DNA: TGTGCCTGTGACACCGTCGGGCGCACTGGCACCGATAAACTCATCTTT. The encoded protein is CACDTVGRTGTDKLIF.

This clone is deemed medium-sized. Here the CDR3 DNA reads TGTGCTCTTGGGGAACCCCTGTACTGGGGGATACGCTTTATACTCACCGATAAACTCATCTTT. This encodes CALGEPLYWGIRFILTDKLIF. The V call is TRDV1, the J call TRDJ1, with 13 nucleotides matching TRDD3. V lost 1 base to trimming and J lost 1 base; unmatched junction nucleotides: 15. Germline V lookup: CDR1 TSWWSYY, CDR2 QGS. CDR3 size: 21 residues.

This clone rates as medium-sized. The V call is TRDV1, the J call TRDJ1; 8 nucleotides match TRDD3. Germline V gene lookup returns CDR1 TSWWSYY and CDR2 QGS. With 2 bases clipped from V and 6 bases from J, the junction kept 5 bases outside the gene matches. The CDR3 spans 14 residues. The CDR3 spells CALGEFLGEHKLIF. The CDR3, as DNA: TGTGCTCTTGGGGAATTTCTGGGGGAACATAAACTCATCTTT.